This entry lists 32 T cell receptor beta chains sequenced from one sample in a study of OX40 agonist ivuxolimab in advanced cancers. Only in-frame clones appear in the TCRdb table, and some are missing; sequencing was by immunoSEQ multiplex PCR. The repertoire holds 40,000 or so clones, 80% to 90% seen once, with 35% to 40% in the top ten. This specimen was CD4+ or CD8+ T cells sorted from blood, taken in a trial of the OX40 agonist ivuxolimab. The receptors were gathered from an adult with an advanced solid tumor such as melanoma, head and neck, liver or kidney cancer.

The chain recombines TRBV28 with TRBJ2-7, with D uncertain. There are 15 residues in the CDR3. The germline V gene encodes CDR1 MDHEN and CDR2 SYDVKM. The V end was cut by 4 bases, the J end by 2 bases, with 15 bases between. The CDR3 nucleotides are TGTGCCAGCAGTTACACCGGGCGGCCACCCTACGAGCAGTACTTC. Translating gives CASSYTGRPPYEQYF.

This chain joins TRBV2 and TRBJ2-2; the D gene could be TRBD1 or TRBD2 (5 bases each). The CDR3 consists of 16 residues. The germline gives CDR1 SNHLY, CDR2 FYNNEI. Trimming stripped 3 bases from V and 4 bases from J, with 15 bases between. The chain's CDR3 is CASSDRGGLSTGELFF. CDR3 DNA: TGTGCCAGCAGTGACCGTGGGGGATTGAGCACCGGGGAGCTGTTTTTT.

The rearrangement links TRBV7-6 to TRBJ1-1, with 8 bases matching TRBD1. V was clipped by 4 bases and J by 3 bases; unmatched bases: 4. Germline loops: CDR1 SGHVS, CDR2 FNYEAQ. This CDR3 comprises 14 residues. The CDR3 bases are TGTGCCAGCAGCTCCCGGGACAGGCACACTGAAGCTTTCTTT. This gives the protein CASSSRDRHTEAFF.

The chain links TRBV7-2 to TRBJ1-3; the D is unclear. The CDR3 covers 12 residues. The V gene's germline CDR1 is SGHTA and CDR2 FQGNSA. With 1 base removed from V and 3 bases from J, the gap between germline ends came to 1 base. The CDR3 DNA is TGTGCCAGCAGCTTAGGTGGAAACACCATATATTTT. Translated: CASSLGGNTIYF.

The gene calls are TRBV5-4 and TRBJ2-7; tentative D call: TRBD2 (5 bases). This CDR3 has 14 amino acids. Germline CDR1 is SGHNT and CDR2 is YYREEE (reference sequence). The ends were cut back, 4 bases at V and 0 bases at J, with 11 bases in the middle. The CDR3 DNA reads as TGTGCCAGCAGCGCGGACTCCCTCTCCTACGAGCAGTACTTC. Protein: CASSADSLSYEQYF. Filled out from reference TRBV5-4 and TRBJ2-7, the complete variable domain reads ETGVTQSPTHLIKTRGQQVTLRCSSQSGHNTVSWYQQALGQGPQFIFQYYREEENGRGNFPPRFSGLQFPNYSSELNVNALELDDSALYLCASSADSLSYEQYFGPGTRLTVT.

The chain recombines TRBV5-1 with TRBJ2-5; TRBD2 matches 12 bases. The CDR3 covers 15 residues. With 0 bases clipped from V and 5 bases from J, the junction kept 2 bases outside the gene matches. CDR1 and CDR2 (germline): SGHRS, YFSETQ. The CDR3 spells CASSLGTSGTETQYF. The CDR3 region has the DNA TGCGCCAGCAGCTTGGGGACTAGCGGGACGGAGACCCAGTACTTC.

CDR3 sequence (DNA): TGTGCCAGCAGCCAAGATGGGATGCGGAATTCACCCCTCCACTTT. This gives the protein CASSQDGMRNSPLHF. V gene TRBV4-2 combines with J gene TRBJ1-6, with D hard to call. This CDR3 is built from 15 residues. CDR1 and CDR2 from the germline V gene are LGHNA and YNFKEQ. Trimming removed 0 bases at V and 7 bases at J, with 10 bases between.

This clone was counted between two and nine times. This sequence joins TRBV27 and TRBJ2-3; no reliable D call. This CDR3 comprises 11 residues. The V gene lost 5 bases and the J gene lost 0 bases, with 0 bases spanning the gap. Looked up from germline, CDR1 is MNHEY and CDR2 is SMNVEV (reference sequence). The CDR3 DNA reads as TGTGCCAGCAGTAGCACAGATACGCAGTATTTT. This translates into CASSSTDTQYF.

This chain links TRBV7-8 with TRBJ2-5, with 9 bases lining up with TRBD1. The CDR3 has 15 residues. After removal of 7 bases from V and 4 bases from J, the junction contained 10 bases not matched to a gene. CDR1 is SGHVS, CDR2 FQNEAQ, per germline. The CDR3: CASNFPYRGRETQYF. The CDR3 DNA follows: TGTGCCAGCAATTTTCCGTACAGGGGGCGAGAGACCCAGTACTTC.

DNA for the CDR3: TGTGCCAGCAGTAAGAGAGGGACTAACTATGGCTACACCTTC. This sequence encodes CASSKRGTNYGYTF. The V call is TRBV2, the J call TRBJ1-2; D uncertain. CDR1 is SNHLY and CDR2 is FYNNEI in the germline V gene. V was cut by 5 bases and J by 0 bases, with 10 bases left in between. This CDR3 is 14 amino acids long.

The V and J genes are TRBV10-3 and TRBJ1-1; no definite D call. The CDR3 totals 14 residues. V was pared by 4 bases and J by 1 base, with 10 bases between. The germline CDR1 and CDR2 sequences are ENHRY and SYGVKD. For the CDR3, the DNA is TGTGCCATCAGTGGGGGTGGAGGGAACACTGAAGCTTTCTTT. It translates to CAISGGGGNTEAFF.

The chain recombines TRBV4-1 with TRBJ1-3; D gene unclear. The germline gives CDR1 MGHRA, CDR2 YSYEKL. The CDR3 is made up of 13 amino acids. The V gene lost 3 bases and the J gene lost 8 bases, with 11 bases spanning the gap. CDR3 amino acids: CASSQDAADTIYF. The CDR3 nucleotides read TGCGCCAGCAGCCAGGACGCGGCGGACACCATATATTTT.

The chain is built from TRBV28 and TRBJ2-7; perhaps TRBD2 as D (6 bases). The CDR3 covers 14 residues. Trimming removed 3 bases at V and 4 bases at J, with 13 bases between. Looked up from germline, CDR1 is MDHEN and CDR2 is SYDVKM. The CDR3 sequence: CASSFGPGSYEQYF. The CDR3 bases are TGTGCCAGCAGTTTCGGCCCCGGGAGTTACGAGCAGTACTTC.

The chain employs TRBV10-2 and TRBJ1-1; possibly TRBD1 for D (5 bases). CDR1 is WSHSY and CDR2 is SAAADI in the germline V gene. The V end was cut by 0 bases, the J end by 8 bases, with 13 bases between. The CDR3 has 14 amino acids. In nucleotides, the CDR3 is TGCGCCAGCAGTGAGTCGATTTGGGGCACCGAAGCTTTCTTT. It is translated as CASSESIWGTEAFF.

With regard to this clone: At one of its ends the junction is not consistent with the germline gene, which may arise from a read error. The same CDR3 arises from other DNA sequences in this sample as well. The chain recombines TRBV2 with TRBJ1-5; D uncertain. Germline V gives CDR1 SNHLY, CDR2 FYNNEI. The CDR3 is made up of 14 amino acids. CDR3 sequence: CASSDQISNQPQHF. The DNA of the CDR3 is TGCGCCAGCAGTGACCAGATTAGCAATCAGCCCCAGCATTTT.

The chain carries TRBV30 and TRBJ1-3; weak D call: TRBD1 (5 bases). Germline values: CDR1 GTSNPN, CDR2 SVGIG (reference sequence). CDR3 length: 13 amino acids. Trimming shortened V by 4 bases and J by 3 bases, and 10 bases separated the two germline ends. The CDR3 reads CAWKRDFGNTIYF. The DNA of the CDR3 is TGTGCCTGGAAAAGGGACTTTGGAAACACCATATATTTT.

The CDR3 DNA reads as TGTGCCACCAGCAGAGGTATACAGGGATCACCCCTCCACTTT. It is translated as CATSRGIQGSPLHF. The rearrangement links TRBV15 to TRBJ1-6; D might be TRBD1 (6 bases). Germline CDR1 reads LNHNV; CDR2 reads YYDKDF (reference sequence). The CDR3 has 14 amino acids. With 1 base removed from V and 10 bases from J, the gap between germline ends came to 11 bases.

As for this clone: The sample contains more than one DNA sequence encoding this CDR3. The J gene is TRBJ1-4, the V gene TRBV9; TRBD1 matches at 10 bases. Germline-derived CDR1 and CDR2 are SGDLS and YYNGEE. The CDR3 is 14 amino acids. V lost 3 bases, J lost 7 bases, and 3 bases stayed unmatched. CDR3 in DNA: TGTGCCAGCAGCGCGGGACAGGGGACTGAAAAACTGTTTTTT. It yields the protein CASSAGQGTEKLFF.

About this clone: One end of the junction varies from germline; a read error may be responsible. The chain recombines TRBV30 with TRBJ1-1; 11 bases are a match to TRBD1. Germline assignment: CDR1 GTSNPN and CDR2 SVGIG (reference sequence). There are 11 residues in the CDR3. The DNA of the CDR3 is TGTGCCTGGAAGTCGGGACAGGGGGAAATCTTT. It codes for CAWKSGQGEIF.

The chain links TRBV6-1 to TRBJ1-4, with 11 bases aligning to TRBD1. CDR1 and CDR2 from the germline V gene are MNHNS and SASEGT. Germline trimming cut 5 bases from V and 7 bases from J; bases unmatched to any gene: 6. The CDR3 spans 15 residues. The DNA of the CDR3 is TGTGCCAGCAGTATTACCGGGACAGGGGGTGAAAAACTGTTTTTT. This codes for CASSITGTGGEKLFF.

V is TRBV4-1 and J is TRBJ1-6, with 9 bases fitting TRBD1. Trimming at V came to 0 bases and at J to 9 bases, leaving 12 bases not matched to a gene. Germline V CDR1 and CDR2: MGHRA, YSYEKL. The CDR3 is made up of 18 amino acids. The CDR3 DNA reads as TGCGCCAGCAGCCAAGATCTAGGAGGCGGGACAGGGACTTCACCCCTCCACTTT. Protein product: CASSQDLGGGTGTSPLHF.

This chain links TRBV18 with TRBJ1-2; a possible D gene is TRBD1 (6 bases). The CDR3 sequence is 14 residues long. In germline, CDR1 is KGHSH, CDR2 LQKENI. The V end was cut by 6 bases, the J end by 2 bases, with 13 bases between. The CDR3 region has the DNA TGTGCCAGCTCGGTCGGACAGACCAACTATGGCTACACCTTC. Its translation: CASSVGQTNYGYTF.

In its sample, this clone was seen once. This chain links TRBV19 with TRBJ2-1, with a weak D call TRBD2 (7 bases). The CDR3 length is 12 residues. Germline CDR1 is LNHDA and CDR2 is SQIVND (reference sequence). V shed 3 bases and J shed 13 bases, with 13 bases lying between them. CDR3 amino acids: CASSIEGGLQFF. The CDR3 DNA follows: TGTGCCAGTAGTATCGAGGGGGGACTACAGTTCTTC.

The genes are TRBV6-6 and TRBJ2-3; no clear D. Per the germline V gene, CDR1 is MNHNY and CDR2 is SVGAGI (reference sequence). V was trimmed by 3 bases and J by 14 bases, leaving 12 bases between them. The CDR3 runs 11 residues. The CDR3, as DNA: TGTGCCAGCAGTTATGATAGACCCCGGTATTTT. Encoded protein: CASSYDRPRYF.

The V and J genes are TRBV11-3 and TRBJ2-1, with 9 bases lining up with TRBD2. The germline V gene has CDR1 SGHNT and CDR2 YENEEA. This CDR3 comprises 15 residues. The junction had 7 bases not matched to a gene; V was cut back by 4 bases and J by 6 bases. DNA for the CDR3: TGTGCCAGCAGCTCCGGACTAGCGCTGGGCAATGAGCAGTTCTTC. As protein: CASSSGLALGNEQFF.

The V and J genes are TRBV7-9 and TRBJ1-6, with D perhaps matching TRBD1 (5 bases). The germline V and J ends were trimmed by 8 bases and 7 bases, with 12 bases remaining between them. Germline V gene sequence: CDR1 SEHNR, CDR2 FQNEAQ (reference sequence). There are 13 residues in the CDR3. The CDR3 here is CASGQGGNSPLHF. The CDR3 region has the DNA TGTGCCAGCGGCCAGGGTGGAAATTCACCCCTCCACTTT.

By sample fraction, this clone is hyperexpanded (1% or more). V is TRBV13 and J is TRBJ2-1; 9 nucleotides line up with TRBD2. The CDR3 is 15 residues long. Germline-derived CDR1 and CDR2 are PRHDT and FYEKMQ (reference sequence). With V trimmed by 2 bases and J by 8 bases, 7 bases remained unmatched. CDR3 region: CASSLWGSGSDEQFF. For the CDR3, the DNA is TGTGCCAGCAGCTTATGGGGTAGCGGGAGTGATGAGCAGTTCTTC. The complete variable domain, with remaining parts taken from reference TRBV13 and TRBJ2-1, reads AAGVIQSPRHLIKEKRETATLKCYPIPRHDTVYWYQQGPGQDPQFLISFYEKMQSDKGSIPDRFSAQQFSDYHSELNMSSLELGDSALYFCASSLWGSGSDEQFFGPGTRLTVL.

Of note for this clone: One end of the junction fails to match germline, which may point to a read error. V usage is TRBV6-5 and J usage is TRBJ1-1; D is unresolved. This CDR3 spans 13 amino acids. Germline CDR1 is MNHEY and CDR2 is SVGAGI. The CDR3 sequence: CASSGLGNAEAFF. The DNA for the CDR3 is TGTGCCAGCTCCGGGTTGGGGAACGCTGAAGCTTTCTTT.

CDR3 in amino acids: CASRQGQGAPTNTEAFF. CDR3 in DNA: TGCGCCAGCAGGCAGGGACAGGGGGCCCCCACGAACACTGAAGCTTTCTTT. V and J are TRBV5-1 and TRBJ1-1, with 12 bases fitting TRBD1. J was trimmed by 1 base and V by 5 bases; bases with no gene match: 9. The CDR3 totals 17 residues. Germline V gene sequence: CDR1 SGHRS, CDR2 YFSETQ.

The rearrangement uses TRBV9 and TRBJ2-3; weak D call: TRBD2 (6 bases). The CDR3 is made up of 18 amino acids. The germline gives CDR1 SGDLS, CDR2 YYNGEE. Deletions cut 4 bases from V and 0 bases from J, with 21 bases between. CDR3 nucleotides: TGTGCCAGCAGCCCCCGCTCCTGGAGGGGAAGTAGCACAGATACGCAGTATTTT. Protein sequence: CASSPRSWRGSSTDTQYF.

V gene TRBV5-1 combines with J gene TRBJ2-7; 9 bases fit TRBD2. V dropped 1 base and J dropped 0; count of bases not matched to a gene: 11. This CDR3 comprises 18 residues. Germline V gives CDR1 SGHRS, CDR2 YFSETQ. CDR3 protein: CASSLLTSGNSNSYEQYF. The DNA of the CDR3 is TGCGCCAGCAGCTTGTTGACTAGCGGAAATAGCAACTCCTACGAGCAGTACTTC.

The chain links TRBV5-5 to TRBJ1-1; D gene uncertain. Trimming removed 6 bases from V and 6 bases from J, with 9 bases in between. Germline values: CDR1 SGHKS, CDR2 YYEKEE (reference sequence). This CDR3 is built from 11 residues. The CDR3 DNA follows: TGTGCCAGCAACCATGACGCTGAAGCTTTCTTT. Its protein is CASNHDAEAFF.